These 12 T cell receptor beta chains originate from one sample sequenced in a study of T cell repertoires and Cas9 in healthy adults. Sequencing used immunoSEQ multiplex PCR; TCRdb keeps in-frame clones, though not all of them. The data contain tens of thousands of clones, about nine tenths of them seen just once; the ten biggest clones take up about 0.9%. Sequencing was performed on CD4+ effector T cells (CD127+, CD25-, CD137-, CD154-) from PBMCs; culture status not recorded. These receptor sequences come from a human donor in good health.

The chain recombines TRBV30 with TRBJ1-2, with 7 bases fitting TRBD1. There are 13 residues in the CDR3. V lost 2 bases and J lost 4; bases outside the gene matches: 4. Germline V CDR1 and CDR2: GTSNPN, SVGIG (reference sequence). The CDR3 bases are TGTGCCTGGAGTACAGGGGAGGGCTATGGCTACACCTTC. Protein: CAWSTGEGYGYTF.

The V gene is TRBV6-5, the J gene TRBJ2-3, with D possibly being TRBD1 (5 bases). Per germline, CDR1 MNHEY and CDR2 SVGAGI. The CDR3 runs 16 residues. Trimming removed 2 bases at V and 1 base at J, with 13 bases between. CDR3 sequence reads: CASSYIREWGTDTQYF. In nucleotides, the CDR3 is TGTGCCAGCAGTTACATCAGGGAATGGGGCACAGATACGCAGTATTTT.

This clone has a single count. The rearrangement joins TRBV6-5 to TRBJ1-3; D is undetermined. The CDR3 is 14 residues long. V lost 0 bases and J lost 7, with 10 bases in between. Germline CDR1 and CDR2: MNHEY and SVGAGI. The CDR3 here is CASSYSLMRNTIYF. DNA of the CDR3: TGTGCCAGCAGTTACTCTCTGATGAGGAACACCATATATTTT.

This chain links TRBV9 with TRBJ2-7; TRBD1 might be the D (5 bases). Germline V gene lookup returns CDR1 SGDLS and CDR2 YYNGEE. This CDR3 has 14 amino acids. The V gene lost 7 bases and the J gene lost 4 bases, with 18 bases spanning the gap. This CDR3 reads CASGPQSAGYEQYF. The DNA of the CDR3 is TGTGCCAGCGGGCCTCAATCCGCAGGGTACGAGCAGTACTTC.

This chain uses TRBV7-9 with TRBJ2-5; the D is unclear. Germline-derived CDR1 and CDR2 are SEHNR and FQNEAQ (reference sequence). The V end lost 1 base, the J end lost 1 base, and 4 bases lay between the germline ends. The CDR3 sequence is 13 residues long. This CDR3 reads CASSLGAQETQYF. CDR3 in DNA: TGTGCCAGCAGCTTAGGCGCCCAAGAGACCCAGTACTTC.

V usage is TRBV4-1 and J usage is TRBJ1-1, with TRBD1 identical over 7 bases. With V trimmed by 6 bases and J by 0 bases, 7 bases remained unmatched. Germline V gene lookup returns CDR1 MGHRA and CDR2 YSYEKL. The CDR3 runs 15 residues. As DNA, the CDR3 is TGCGCCAGCAGAGGGGGCCGGACAGTGAACACTGAAGCTTTCTTT. Its translation is CASRGGRTVNTEAFF.

Here the CDR3 DNA reads TGCAGCGTTGAGCGGGACCCGAATTCGGGCGAGCAGTACTTC. Its protein is CSVERDPNSGEQYF. The chain carries TRBV29-1 and TRBJ2-7; possibly TRBD2 for D (6 bases). CDR1 is SQVTM and CDR2 is ANQGSEA in the germline V gene. V gave up 3 bases and J gave up 6 bases, with 18 bases separating them. The CDR3 is 14 amino acids.

This chain links TRBV7-6 with TRBJ2-1, with 7 bases lining up with TRBD2. Germline loops: CDR1 SGHVS, CDR2 FNYEAQ. The CDR3 totals 16 residues. V gave up 4 bases and J gave up 3 bases; unmatched junction bases: 9. CDR3 in DNA: TGTGCCAGCAGCTCCCCGGGCGGGAGTAGCTACAATGAGCAGTTCTTC. Translated: CASSSPGGSSYNEQFF.

The chain combines TRBV9 with TRBJ2-5; D unclear. Trimming left V 1 base short and J 5 bases short, with 12 bases between. Germline V gives CDR1 SGDLS, CDR2 YYNGEE. The CDR3 contains 14 residues. The CDR3: CASSVTGKSETQYF. The CDR3 DNA follows: TGTGCCAGCAGCGTAACGGGCAAATCGGAGACCCAGTACTTC.

The chain recombines TRBV7-2 with TRBJ1-5, with a possible D match to TRBD1 (6 bases). Deletions cut 7 bases from V and 7 bases from J, with 17 bases between. This CDR3 comprises 14 residues. Germline values: CDR1 SGHTA, CDR2 FQGNSA. The CDR3 DNA reads TGTGCCAGCACCGAAGGGGGACCCGACCAGCCCCAGCATTTT. The encoded protein is CASTEGGPDQPQHF.

The rearrangement joins TRBV9 to TRBJ2-3; D uncertain. V lost 0 bases, J lost 2 bases, and 7 bases lay in between. Germline CDR1 is SGDLS and CDR2 is YYNGEE. This CDR3 has 14 residues. CDR3 region: CASSVVGYTDTQYF. CDR3 coding DNA: TGTGCCAGCAGCGTAGTGGGCTACACAGATACGCAGTATTTT.

The gene calls are TRBV18 and TRBJ2-5; D not resolved. Trimming took 2 bases from V and 3 from J, leaving 7 bases between them. The length of the CDR3 is 13 residues. Germline V gives CDR1 KGHSH, CDR2 LQKENI. The CDR3 is CASSPFGEETQYF. The CDR3 bases are TGTGCCAGCTCACCATTCGGCGAAGAGACCCAGTACTTC. Using reference TRBV18 and TRBJ2-5 for the parts outside the CDR3, the full variable domain is NAGVMQNPRHLVRRRGQEARLRCSPMKGHSHVYWYRQLPEEGLKFMVYLQKENIIDESGMPKERFSAEFPKEGPSILRIQQVVRGDSAAYFCASSPFGEETQYFGPGTRLLVL.